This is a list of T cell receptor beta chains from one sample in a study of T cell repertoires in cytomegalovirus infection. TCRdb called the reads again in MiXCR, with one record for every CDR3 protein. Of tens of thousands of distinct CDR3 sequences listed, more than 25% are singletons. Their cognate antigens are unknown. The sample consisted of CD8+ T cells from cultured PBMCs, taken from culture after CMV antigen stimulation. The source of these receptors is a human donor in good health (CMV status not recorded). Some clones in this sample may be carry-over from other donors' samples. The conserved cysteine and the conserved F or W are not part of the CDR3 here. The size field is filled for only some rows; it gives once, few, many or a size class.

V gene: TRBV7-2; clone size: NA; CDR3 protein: ASSSTVSQPQH
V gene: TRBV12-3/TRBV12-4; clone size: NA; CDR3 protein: ASSESLYEQY
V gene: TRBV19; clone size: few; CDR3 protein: ASSIDPLGNTIY
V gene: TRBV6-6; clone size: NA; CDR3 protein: ASSYAGSNEKLF
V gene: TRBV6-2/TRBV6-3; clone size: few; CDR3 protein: ASLGTGSYQETQY
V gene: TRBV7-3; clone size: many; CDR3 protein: ASSPATGSSYEQY
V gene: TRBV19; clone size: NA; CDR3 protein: ASSADFIGGYT
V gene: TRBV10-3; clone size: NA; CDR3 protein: AIRTGSNYEQY
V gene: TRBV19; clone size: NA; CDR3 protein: ASSSVGHQPQH
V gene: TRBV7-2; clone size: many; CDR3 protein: ASSPGTLTYNEQF
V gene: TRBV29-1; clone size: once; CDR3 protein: SALRQTNYGYT
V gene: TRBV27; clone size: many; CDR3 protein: ASTRTSGDYEQY
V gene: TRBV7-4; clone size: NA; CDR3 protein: ASSPTGVLDNEQF
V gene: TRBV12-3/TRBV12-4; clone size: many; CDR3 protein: ASSWELAGPYNEQF
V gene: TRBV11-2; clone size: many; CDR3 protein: ASSFWGAPQETQY
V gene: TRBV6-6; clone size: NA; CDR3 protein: ASTPWGPDTEAF
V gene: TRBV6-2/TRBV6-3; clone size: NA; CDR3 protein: ASSYSGTQERGEQF
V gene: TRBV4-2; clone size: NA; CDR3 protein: ASSPGRDEDTQY
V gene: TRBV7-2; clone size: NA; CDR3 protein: ASSSQGTEYGYT
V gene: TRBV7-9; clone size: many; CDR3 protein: ASTRSGTVNEKLF
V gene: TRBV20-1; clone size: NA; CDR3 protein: SAEQLAGRQETQY
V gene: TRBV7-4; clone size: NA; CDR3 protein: ASSLATDYEQY